These T cell receptor beta chains were read from a single sample in a study of Ad26.COV2.S vaccination and SARS-CoV-2 variants. Produced via immunoSEQ multiplex PCR; TCRdb's table is partial and in-frame only. The data hold 350,000 to 500,000 clones, with approximately 92% observed a single time. The material was peripheral blood, obtained in a trial of Ad26.COV2.S vaccine versus placebo. These receptors were obtained from a person aged 18 to 59 who received the Ad26.COV2.S COVID-19 vaccine or a placebo. Both conserved end residues are part of each CDR3. A D gene is named only where the DNA matches it firmly. Expanded clones get a size class; other rows say once, few or many, or leave the size out.

D gene: .
V gene: TRBV2
clone size: .
J gene: TRBJ1-1
CDR3 protein: CASSAGLGVAFF
CDR3 DNA: TGTGCCAGCAGTGCAGGGTTGGGGGTAGCTTTCTTT

D gene: .
V gene: TRBV5-4
clone size: .
J gene: TRBJ2-5
CDR3 protein: CASSVGTAETQYF
CDR3 DNA: TGTGCCAGCAGCGTGGGGACTGCAGAGACCCAGTACTTC

D gene: TRBD1
V gene: TRBV12-3/TRBV12-4
clone size: .
J gene: TRBJ2-7
CDR3 protein: CASSSRGPYEQYF
CDR3 DNA: TGTGCCAGCAGTTCCAGGGGGCCCTACGAGCAGTACTTC

D gene: .
V gene: TRBV5-1
clone size: .
J gene: TRBJ1-1
CDR3 protein: CASSPGGESLEAFF
CDR3 DNA: TGCGCCAGCAGCCCCGGTGGGGAGAGTCTTGAAGCTTTCTTT

D gene: .
V gene: TRBV18
clone size: .
J gene: TRBJ1-2
CDR3 protein: CASSPLSSGTNYGYTF
CDR3 DNA: TGTGCCAGCTCACCCCTATCGTCGGGTACCAACTATGGCTACACCTTC

D gene: TRBD1
V gene: TRBV7-6
clone size: .
J gene: TRBJ1-2
CDR3 protein: CASSPQGGNYGYTF
CDR3 DNA: TGTGCCAGCAGCCCCCAAGGGGGCAATTATGGCTACACCTTC

D gene: .
V gene: TRBV6-1
clone size: few
J gene: TRBJ2-2
CDR3 protein: CASSATWGGAQTGELFF
CDR3 DNA: TGTGCCAGCAGTGCAACCTGGGGGGGGGCCCAGACCGGGGAGCTGTTTTTT

D gene: .
V gene: TRBV4-3
clone size: .
J gene: TRBJ2-3
CDR3 protein: CASSQVFSADSTDTQYF
CDR3 DNA: TGCGCCAGCAGCCAAGTCTTTAGCGCGGATAGCACAGATACGCAGTATTTT

D gene: TRBD2
V gene: TRBV5-1
clone size: .
J gene: TRBJ2-3
CDR3 protein: CARPSHSSGSTDTQYF
CDR3 DNA: TGCGCCAGACCCTCACATTCTAGCGGGAGTACAGATACGCAGTATTTT

D gene: .
V gene: TRBV5-1
clone size: .
J gene: TRBJ2-7
CDR3 protein: CASSPVSSYEQYF
CDR3 DNA: TGCGCCAGCAGCCCCGTTAGTTCCTACGAGCAGTACTTC

D gene: .
V gene: TRBV4-3
clone size: .
J gene: TRBJ1-2
CDR3 protein: CASSPGPGINYGYTF
CDR3 DNA: TGCGCCAGCAGCCCGGGACCCGGAATCAACTATGGCTACACCTTC

D gene: .
V gene: TRBV4-1
clone size: once
J gene: TRBJ2-3
CDR3 protein: CASSRSIGVPTDTQYF
CDR3 DNA: TGCGCCAGCAGCCGATCGATAGGGGTCCCCACAGATACGCAGTATTTT

D gene: .
V gene: TRBV10-3
clone size: .
J gene: TRBJ2-7
CDR3 protein: CAISDLALTHEQYF
CDR3 DNA: TGTGCCATCAGTGATCTAGCTCTAACGCACGAGCAGTACTTC

D gene: .
V gene: TRBV20-1
clone size: .
J gene: TRBJ2-1
CDR3 protein: CSARGQFF
CDR3 DNA: TGCAGTGCCCGAGGGCAGTTCTTC

D gene: .
V gene: TRBV28
clone size: few
J gene: TRBJ2-7
CDR3 protein: CASKAGGGGEQYF
CDR3 DNA: TGTGCCAGCAAGGCAGGGGGGGGCGGCGAGCAGTACTTC

D gene: TRBD1
V gene: TRBV19
clone size: once
J gene: TRBJ1-1
CDR3 protein: CASSIFRDREAFF
CDR3 DNA: TGTGCCAGTAGTATCTTCCGGGACAGGGAAGCTTTCTTT

D gene: TRBD2
V gene: TRBV19
clone size: .
J gene: TRBJ2-3
CDR3 protein: CASSQGLAGGSSTDTQYF
CDR3 DNA: TGTGCCAGTAGTCAGGGGCTAGCGGGAGGTTCTAGCACAGATACGCAGTATTTT

D gene: .
V gene: TRBV5-4
clone size: .
J gene: TRBJ2-1
CDR3 protein: CASSLAGRDNEQFF
CDR3 DNA: TGTGCCAGCAGCTTGGCCGGCAGGGACAATGAGCAGTTCTTC

D gene: TRBD2
V gene: TRBV5-1
clone size: .
J gene: TRBJ2-1
CDR3 protein: CASSSRHTSGRGHEQFF
CDR3 DNA: TGCGCCAGCAGCTCAAGGCATACTAGCGGGAGGGGTCATGAGCAGTTCTTC

D gene: TRBD2
V gene: TRBV3-1/TRBV3-2
clone size: .
J gene: TRBJ2-4
CDR3 protein: CASSGRAPQVVNIQYF
CDR3 DNA: TGTGCCAGCAGCGGGAGGGCTCCCCAGGTAGTAAACATTCAGTACTTC

D gene: .
V gene: TRBV30
clone size: .
J gene: TRBJ2-7
CDR3 protein: CAWTEGGYEQYF
CDR3 DNA: TGTGCCTGGACTGAGGGGGGCTACGAGCAGTACTTC

D gene: .
V gene: TRBV9
clone size: .
J gene: TRBJ2-2
CDR3 protein: CASSARITGELFF
CDR3 DNA: TGTGCCAGCAGCGCCCGGATCACCGGGGAGCTGTTTTTT

D gene: TRBD1
V gene: TRBV11-3
clone size: .
J gene: TRBJ2-1
CDR3 protein: CASSPGTGGYNEQFF
CDR3 DNA: TGTGCCAGCAGTCCCGGGACAGGGGGCTACAATGAGCAGTTCTTC

D gene: .
V gene: TRBV5-1
clone size: .
J gene: TRBJ1-2
CDR3 protein: CASSRPGPGTYGYTF
CDR3 DNA: TGCGCCAGCAGCCGACCGGGACCAGGAACCTATGGCTACACCTTC

D gene: .
V gene: TRBV28
clone size: .
J gene: TRBJ2-5
CDR3 protein: CASSLSFGGMYQETQYF
CDR3 DNA: TGTGCCAGCAGTTTATCCTTTGGCGGAATGTACCAAGAGACCCAGTACTTC

D gene: .
V gene: TRBV12-3/TRBV12-4
clone size: .
J gene: TRBJ1-1
CDR3 protein: CASSLWGAEAFF
CDR3 DNA: TGTGCCAGCAGTTTGTGGGGTGCTGAAGCTTTCTTT

D gene: .
V gene: TRBV4-3
clone size: .
J gene: TRBJ2-1
CDR3 protein: CASSQAGTAPYNEQFF
CDR3 DNA: TGCGCCAGCAGCCAGGCTGGGACGGCCCCCTACAATGAGCAGTTCTTC

D gene: TRBD1
V gene: TRBV7-3
clone size: once
J gene: TRBJ2-5
CDR3 protein: CASSRTGLETQYF
CDR3 DNA: TGTGCCAGCAGCCGGACAGGGCTTGAGACCCAGTACTTC

D gene: TRBD2
V gene: TRBV19
clone size: .
J gene: TRBJ2-7
CDR3 protein: CASSSHRLAGRAYEQYF
CDR3 DNA: TGTGCCAGTAGTTCGCATCGACTAGCGGGCCGTGCCTACGAGCAGTACTTC

D gene: .
V gene: TRBV11-2
clone size: .
J gene: TRBJ1-1
CDR3 protein: CASSLDALWGDPNTEAFF
CDR3 DNA: TGTGCCAGCAGCTTAGACGCTCTATGGGGGGATCCGAACACTGAAGCTTTCTTT

D gene: TRBD2
V gene: TRBV7-6
clone size: .
J gene: TRBJ2-3
CDR3 protein: CASSLAVGLAGGPDTQYF
CDR3 DNA: TGTGCCAGCAGCTTAGCGGTAGGACTAGCGGGAGGGCCAGATACGCAGTATTTT

D gene: .
V gene: TRBV9
clone size: .
J gene: TRBJ1-6
CDR3 protein: CASSVGGINSPLHF
CDR3 DNA: TGTGCCAGCAGCGTAGGGGGGATCAATTCACCCCTCCACTTT

D gene: TRBD1
V gene: TRBV27
clone size: .
J gene: TRBJ2-5
CDR3 protein: CASSEVQGTLQETQYF
CDR3 DNA: TGTGCCAGCAGCGAGGTACAGGGGACGTTGCAAGAGACCCAGTACTTC

D gene: .
V gene: TRBV4-2
clone size: .
J gene: TRBJ1-5
CDR3 protein: CASSQDTRGGSYSNQPQHF
CDR3 DNA: TGTGCCAGCAGCCAAGATACCCGGGGGGGCAGCTATAGCAATCAGCCCCAGCATTTT

D gene: .
V gene: TRBV11-2
clone size: .
J gene: TRBJ1-6
CDR3 protein: CASSLFQSSYNSPLHF
CDR3 DNA: TGTGCCAGCAGCTTATTTCAGAGCTCCTATAATTCACCCCTCCACTTT

D gene: TRBD1
V gene: TRBV19
clone size: .
J gene: TRBJ1-3
CDR3 protein: CASTPDRGAFSGNTIYF
CDR3 DNA: TGTGCCAGTACCCCGGACAGGGGGGCCTTCTCTGGAAACACCATATATTTT

D gene: TRBD2
V gene: TRBV6-2/TRBV6-3
clone size: .
J gene: TRBJ2-1
CDR3 protein: CASSQGGGRLAGPSYNEQFF
CDR3 DNA: TGTGCCAGCAGTCAAGGGGGTGGGAGACTAGCGGGCCCCTCCTACAATGAGCAGTTCTTC

D gene: TRBD2
V gene: TRBV7-2
clone size: .
J gene: TRBJ2-1
CDR3 protein: CASSARTSGLYNEQFF
CDR3 DNA: TGTGCCAGCAGCGCCAGGACTAGCGGGTTGTACAATGAGCAGTTCTTC

D gene: TRBD1
V gene: TRBV11-2
clone size: once
J gene: TRBJ1-5
CDR3 protein: CASSDPGTGQPQHF
CDR3 DNA: TGTGCCAGCAGCGACCCCGGGACAGGACAGCCCCAGCATTTT

D gene: .
V gene: TRBV6-5
clone size: .
J gene: TRBJ2-7
CDR3 protein: CASSYSRTSPYEQYF
CDR3 DNA: TGTGCCAGCAGTTACTCGAGGACTTCCCCCTACGAGCAGTACTTC

D gene: .
V gene: TRBV28
clone size: .
J gene: TRBJ1-2
CDR3 protein: CASSRVRGAYYGYTF
CDR3 DNA: TGTGCCAGCAGTCGCGTCAGGGGCGCCTACTATGGCTACACCTTC

D gene: .
V gene: TRBV4-3
clone size: .
J gene: TRBJ1-1
CDR3 protein: CASSQDLDLMNTEAFF
CDR3 DNA: TGCGCCAGCAGCCAAGATCTGGATCTAATGAACACTGAAGCTTTCTTT

D gene: .
V gene: TRBV18
clone size: .
J gene: TRBJ2-3
CDR3 protein: CASSSWGSQTDTQYF
CDR3 DNA: TGTGCCAGCTCCAGCTGGGGCAGCCAAACAGATACGCAGTATTTT

D gene: .
V gene: TRBV3-1/TRBV3-2
clone size: .
J gene: TRBJ2-2
CDR3 protein: CASSQGTLVTGELFF
CDR3 DNA: TGTGCCAGCAGCCAAGGAACCCTAGTGACCGGGGAGCTGTTTTTT

D gene: .
V gene: TRBV5-1
clone size: .
J gene: TRBJ1-6
CDR3 protein: CASSLAGRLNSPLHF
CDR3 DNA: TGCGCCAGCAGCTTGGCAGGACGGCTTAATTCACCCCTCCACTTT

D gene: TRBD1
V gene: TRBV27
clone size: .
J gene: TRBJ2-3
CDR3 protein: CASSATGSLTDTQYF
CDR3 DNA: TGTGCCAGCAGTGCGACAGGGAGTTTGACAGATACGCAGTATTTT

D gene: TRBD2
V gene: TRBV30
clone size: .
J gene: TRBJ2-2
CDR3 protein: CAWRMSGRARTGELFF
CDR3 DNA: TGTGCCTGGAGGATGAGCGGGAGGGCCCGGACCGGGGAGCTGTTTTTT

D gene: .
V gene: TRBV28
clone size: .
J gene: TRBJ2-7
CDR3 protein: CASSSGQLISYEQYF
CDR3 DNA: TGTGCCAGCAGCAGTGGACAGCTAATATCCTACGAGCAGTACTTC

D gene: .
V gene: TRBV7-6
clone size: once
J gene: TRBJ1-1
CDR3 protein: CASSLRPGSTEAFF
CDR3 DNA: TGTGCCAGCAGCTTACGGCCGGGATCCACTGAAGCTTTCTTT

D gene: TRBD2
V gene: TRBV24-1
clone size: .
J gene: TRBJ2-5
CDR3 protein: CATSDLGTSEGETQYF
CDR3 DNA: TGTGCCACCAGTGATTTGGGGACTAGCGAAGGGGAGACCCAGTACTTC

D gene: TRBD2
V gene: TRBV10-3
clone size: .
J gene: TRBJ2-7
CDR3 protein: CAISEELAGYEQYF
CDR3 DNA: TGTGCCATCAGTGAAGAACTAGCGGGCTACGAGCAGTACTTC

D gene: TRBD2
V gene: TRBV5-4
clone size: .
J gene: TRBJ2-1
CDR3 protein: CASSSGTSGYNEQFF
CDR3 DNA: TGTGCCAGCAGTTCCGGGACTAGCGGATACAATGAGCAGTTCTTC

D gene: .
V gene: TRBV7-6
clone size: .
J gene: TRBJ2-7
CDR3 protein: CASSFSGTGTYEQYF
CDR3 DNA: TGTGCCAGCAGCTTCTCCGGGACTGGAACCTACGAGCAGTACTTC

D gene: .
V gene: TRBV6-2/TRBV6-3
clone size: .
J gene: TRBJ2-7
CDR3 protein: CASSTQVFSYEQYF
CDR3 DNA: TGTGCCAGCAGTACGCAGGTTTTCTCCTACGAGCAGTACTTC

D gene: .
V gene: TRBV18
clone size: .
J gene: TRBJ2-5
CDR3 protein: CASLQNPRETQYF
CDR3 DNA: TGTGCCAGCTTACAGAACCCAAGAGAGACCCAGTACTTC

D gene: TRBD2
V gene: TRBV24-1
clone size: .
J gene: TRBJ2-2
CDR3 protein: CASSGGRAGELFF
CDR3 DNA: TGTGCCTCAAGCGGGGGAAGGGCCGGGGAGCTGTTTTTT

D gene: .
V gene: TRBV13
clone size: .
J gene: TRBJ2-3
CDR3 protein: CASSPAGGYDTDTQYF
CDR3 DNA: TGTGCCAGCAGCCCAGCGGGCGGGTATGACACAGATACGCAGTATTTT

D gene: TRBD2
V gene: TRBV5-4
clone size: .
J gene: TRBJ2-7
CDR3 protein: CASSLGLAGEQYF
CDR3 DNA: TGTGCCAGCAGCCTAGGACTAGCGGGAGAGCAGTACTTC

D gene: .
V gene: TRBV27
clone size: .
J gene: TRBJ2-7
CDR3 protein: CASSFFAMGSYEQYF
CDR3 DNA: TGTGCCAGCAGTTTTTTTGCAATGGGGTCTTACGAGCAGTACTTC

D gene: TRBD1
V gene: TRBV4-3
clone size: .
J gene: TRBJ1-1
CDR3 protein: CASSPWTGGITEAFF
CDR3 DNA: TGCGCCAGCAGCCCTTGGACAGGGGGAATCACTGAAGCTTTCTTT